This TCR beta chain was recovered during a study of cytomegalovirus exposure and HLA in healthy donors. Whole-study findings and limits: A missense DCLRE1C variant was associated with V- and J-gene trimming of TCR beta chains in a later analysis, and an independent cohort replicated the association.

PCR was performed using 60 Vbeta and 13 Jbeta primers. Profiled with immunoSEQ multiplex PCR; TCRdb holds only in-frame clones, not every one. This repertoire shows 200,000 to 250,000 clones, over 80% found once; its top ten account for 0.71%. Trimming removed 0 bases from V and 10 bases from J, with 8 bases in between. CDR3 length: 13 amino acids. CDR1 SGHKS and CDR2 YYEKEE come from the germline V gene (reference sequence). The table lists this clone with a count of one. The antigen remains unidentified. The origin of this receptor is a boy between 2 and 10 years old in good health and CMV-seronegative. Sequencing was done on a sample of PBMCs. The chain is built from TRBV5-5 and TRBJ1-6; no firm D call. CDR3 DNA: TGTGCCAGCAGCTTGGAGTTTCGGTCACCCCTCCACTTT. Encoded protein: CASSLEFRSPLHF.